The clone carrying this T cell receptor (beta chain) is labeled large. The antigen remains undetermined. This sample stems from a study of vaccination and CD4 T cells after COVID-19. The Oncomine TCR Beta short-read assay sequenced DNA from cultured CD4+ T cells. It was from cultured CD4+ T cells that genomic DNA was extracted. Each CDR3 protein gets one entry after TCRdb re-called the PCR reads with MiXCR. Of 550 or so distinct CDR3 sequences detected, roughly 11% appear once; the ten largest clones hold roughly 28%. As to treatment: roughly ten-day PBMC culture with coronavirus spike peptide pools or control peptides (ViraFEST assay). Samples of CD4+ T cells were obtained from the unexposed donor before the COVID-19 pandemic (2011-2018). Germline V lookup: CDR1 SNHLY, CDR2 FYNNEI. CDR3 length: 13 amino acids. V was pared by 4 bases and J by 2 bases, with 8 bases between.

This TCR derives from a human donor in good health. Sequencing input: CD4+ T cells from blood, cultured in vitro. The chain links TRBV2 to TRBJ1-2; D is ambiguous. The CDR3 reads CASSVEGNYGYTF. CDR3 DNA: TGTGCCAGCAGTGTGGAGGGAAACTATGGCTACACCTTC.